Listed below are T cell receptor beta chains from one sample, sequenced in a study of blood T cell repertoires in COVID-19. This table comes from immunoSEQ multiplex PCR, and its TCRdb copy is limited to in-frame clones, with some not included. The sample includes under 200,000 clones, roughly three quarters of them seen just once. Material: peripheral blood. The source is a woman in her thirties or forties with COVID-19, enrolled during active disease. Both conserved end residues are part of each CDR3. D genes are given only for firm matches. A clone size is listed for some rows: how often the clone was seen (once, few, many), or a class if it is expanded.

D gene	V gene	J gene	clone size	CDR3 DNA	CDR3 protein
-	TRBV30	TRBJ1-3	-	TGTGCCTGGAGTACGGGACACATCTCTGGAAACACCATATATTTT	CAWSTGHISGNTIYF
TRBD2	TRBV4-3	TRBJ2-5	-	TGCGCCAGCAGCCAAGAGGGTGGAACTAGCGTAGGAACCCAGTACTTC	CASSQEGGTSVGTQYF
-	TRBV6-4	TRBJ1-2	-	TGTGCCAGCAGTTCGTCGGACATGGGGGGCTACACCTTC	CASSSSDMGGYTF
TRBD2	TRBV10-2	TRBJ2-1	-	TGCGCCAGCAGGGAGGGTTGGGTGACTAGCGGGAGGGGAGCGGAGCAGTTCTTC	CASREGWVTSGRGAEQFF
TRBD1	TRBV2	TRBJ1-5	-	TGTGCCAGCAGTGAAGCGGGACAGGGGTTAGGGCCCCAGCATTTT	CASSEAGQGLGPQHF
TRBD1	TRBV29-1	TRBJ1-2	-	TGCAGCTTCCGGACAGGGAACTATGGCTACACCTTC	CSFRTGNYGYTF
-	TRBV10-1	TRBJ1-1	-	TGCGCCAGCAGTGAGTCCGGGGGAACGAACACTGAAGCTTTCTTT	CASSESGGTNTEAFF
-	TRBV9	TRBJ2-1	-	TGTGCCAGCAGCGTAGGTCTGGGGGGTCAGCATGTGCAGTTCTTC	CASSVGLGGQHVQFF
TRBD2	TRBV5-1	TRBJ2-5	-	TGCGCCAGCAGCTCGGCGTGGGGGGGACAAGAGACCCAGTACTTC	CASSSAWGGQETQYF
-	TRBV11-2	TRBJ2-6	few	TGTGCCAGCAGCCCCACAGGAGGGGCTGGGGCCAACGTCCTGACTTTC	CASSPTGGAGANVLTF
TRBD2	TRBV5-4	TRBJ2-3	-	TGTGCCAGCAGCTTCCAAGCGGGAGGGCTCACAGATACGCAGTATTTT	CASSFQAGGLTDTQYF
-	TRBV6-4	TRBJ1-2	many	TGTGCCAGCAGTGCTACGACTGGTGGCTACACCTTC	CASSATTGGYTF
TRBD2	TRBV14	TRBJ2-7	-	TGTGCCAGCAGCCATCGGGAACTAGCGGGGGCAAGCTCCTACGAGCAGTACTTC	CASSHRELAGASSYEQYF
TRBD1	TRBV19	TRBJ1-5	-	TGTGCCAGTAGTTTGTGGGTGGACAGGCCCAATCAGCCCCAGCATTTT	CASSLWVDRPNQPQHF
-	TRBV4-1	TRBJ2-3	-	TGCGCCAGCAGCCGCGGTTCGACTACCGCTAGCACAGATACGCAGTATTTT	CASSRGSTTASTDTQYF
TRBD1	TRBV5-1	TRBJ2-7	few	TGCGCCAGCAGCTTGGCCCCGGGACAGGGGGCCTACGAGCAGTACTTC	CASSLAPGQGAYEQYF
-	TRBV25-1	TRBJ2-7	-	TGTGCCAGCAGTCCTCCAGGGCACAACTACGAGCAGTACTTC	CASSPPGHNYEQYF
TRBD1	TRBV20-1	TRBJ1-4	-	TGCAGTGCTAACGATTGGGACAGGCGATTTTTT	CSANDWDRRFF
-	TRBV6-1	TRBJ2-5	many	TGTGCCAGCAGTGAATTTGCAGGGTGGGAGACCCAGTACTTC	CASSEFAGWETQYF
TRBD2	TRBV5-1	TRBJ2-3	-	TGCGCCAGCAGTTGGGCTAGCGGGAGCACAGATACGCAGTATTTT	CASSWASGSTDTQYF
-	TRBV6-2/TRBV6-3	TRBJ2-7	-	TGTGCCAGCAGTTACGGTAGGCAGGATTTCTACGAGCAGTACTTC	CASSYGRQDFYEQYF
-	TRBV5-5	TRBJ2-7	-	TGTGCCAGCAGCCCAAACTCAGGGATCCCCTACGAGCAGTACTTC	CASSPNSGIPYEQYF
TRBD2	TRBV4-3	TRBJ2-3	-	TGCGCCAGCAGCCAAGAACTAGCGGGGTCCACAGATACGCAGTATTTT	CASSQELAGSTDTQYF
-	TRBV24-1	TRBJ2-3	few	TGTGCCACCAGTGATTTATCCCGAGAGGGCACAGATACGCAGTATTTT	CATSDLSREGTDTQYF
TRBD1	TRBV7-3	TRBJ2-5	-	TGTGCCAGCAGCCCGCGGCAGGGGGCTATGGAGACCCAGTACTTC	CASSPRQGAMETQYF
TRBD1	TRBV6-4	TRBJ1-1	-	TGTGCCAGCAGTCGACAGGGCGGCGACACTGAAGCTTTCTTT	CASSRQGGDTEAFF
-	TRBV6-2/TRBV6-3	TRBJ2-7	-	TGTGCCAGCAGTCAGGCAGGGGCATCCTACGAGCAGTACTTC	CASSQAGASYEQYF
-	TRBV5-1	TRBJ2-3	-	TGCGCCAGCAGTGGAGGGGACTTTGGCACAGATACGCAGTATTTT	CASSGGDFGTDTQYF
-	TRBV18	TRBJ2-7	few	TGTGCCAGCTCCCCCCGTCTAGGGGCTGCCTACGAGCAGTACTTC	CASSPRLGAAYEQYF
TRBD2	TRBV9	TRBJ2-3	-	TGTGCCAGCAGCGTAGGGGCTAGCGGGGTGGGAGATACGCAGTATTTT	CASSVGASGVGDTQYF